Below, 24 T cell receptor beta chains from the same sample are listed, as sequenced in a study of T cells in Graves' hyperthyroidism and ophthalmopathy. Amplified TCR beta CDR3 regions derived from RNA transcripts. The HTBI primer set served for first-round RT-PCR of the TCR CDR3. One entry per CDR3 protein, called by TCRdb with MiXCR from the multiplex PCR reads. Of about 380,000 distinct CDR3 sequences in the sample, approximately 18% were seen once. Sequencing was performed on blood. Receptors were obtained from a man aged 18 to 30 with Graves' ophthalmopathy.

In its sample, this clonotype was seen many times. The genes are TRBV11-1 and TRBJ2-3, with TRBD1 matching over 8 bases. With V trimmed by 5 bases and J by 4 bases, 8 bases remained unmatched. CDR3 length: 15 amino acids. Germline-derived CDR1 and CDR2 are SGHAT and FQDESV (reference sequence). The CDR3 sequence is CASSLPDRGPDTQYF. The CDR3 nucleotides are TGTGCCAGCAGCCTTCCCGACAGGGGCCCAGATACGCAGTATTTT.

This clonotype has a handful of counts. The chain is built from TRBV6-1 and TRBJ2-1, with 10 positions matching TRBD2. Trimming at V came to 8 bases and at J to 9 bases, leaving 13 bases not matched to a gene. The V gene's germline CDR1 is MNHNS and CDR2 SASEGT. The CDR3 contains 15 residues. The CDR3, as DNA: TGTGCCAGCTGCCCAGCGGGGGGGATGGGCAGTGAGCAGTTCTTC. Translated: CASCPAGGMGSEQFF.

The table lists this clonotype with many counts. The genes are TRBV7-8 and TRBJ2-3; D is unclear. CDR3 length: 13 residues. V lost 5 bases, J lost 6 bases, and 12 bases lay in between. Looked up from germline, CDR1 is SGHVS and CDR2 is FQNEAQ. The CDR3 DNA reads TGTGCCAGCAGCCCGTCTGTCCCCGATACGCAGTATTTT. This codes for CASSPSVPDTQYF. Full variable domain (remainder filled in from reference TRBV7-8 and TRBJ2-3): GAGVSQSPRYKVAKRGQDVALRCDPISGHVSLFWYQQALGQGPEFLTYFQNEAQLDKSGLPSDRFFAERPEGSVSTLKIQRTQQEDSAVYLCASSPSVPDTQYFGPGTRLTVL.

The rearrangement joins TRBV7-8 to TRBJ1-1, with D perhaps TRBD1 (5 bases). Trimming removed 7 bases at V and 4 bases at J, with 13 bases between. The V gene's germline CDR1 is SGHVS and CDR2 FQNEAQ. CDR3 length: 13 residues. The CDR3 nucleotides read TGTGCCAGCACCACGGGGGGGAGCACTGAAGCTTTCTTT. Amino acids: CASTTGGSTEAFF.

The chain joins TRBV18 to TRBJ1-3; D not resolved. The V gene lost 0 bases and the J gene lost 0 bases, with 9 bases spanning the gap. Germline V CDR1 and CDR2: KGHSH, LQKENI. The CDR3 is made up of 16 amino acids. The chain's CDR3 is CASSPPSQSSGNTIYF. CDR3 DNA sequence: TGTGCCAGCTCACCACCCTCGCAGAGCTCTGGAAACACCATATATTTT.

The CDR3 DNA sequence: TGTGCCAGTAGTATAAGAACAGGGGCGAACACTGAAGCTTTCTTT. Protein: CASSIRTGANTEAFF. J is TRBJ1-1 and V is TRBV19; 7 bases line up with TRBD1. V lost 2 bases and J lost 1; bases outside the gene matches: 4. The CDR3 contains 15 residues. Germline assignment: CDR1 LNHDA and CDR2 SQIVND (reference sequence). Filled out from reference TRBV19 and TRBJ1-1, the complete variable domain reads DGGITQSPKYLFRKEGQNVTLSCEQNLNHDAMYWYRQDPGQGLRLIYYSQIVNDFQKGDIAEGYSVSREKKESFPLTVTSAQKNPTAFYLCASSIRTGANTEAFFGQGTRLTVV.

This clonotype was picked up many times. The genes are TRBV10-2 and TRBJ1-5; D is uncertain. Germline V CDR1 and CDR2: WSHSY, SAAADI. V lost 4 bases, J lost 4 bases, and 11 bases lay in between. The CDR3 length is 14 residues. CDR3 protein: CASSGLGRNQPQHF. The DNA for the CDR3 is TGCGCCAGCAGTGGCTTGGGCCGTAATCAGCCCCAGCATTTT.

This clonotype was counted ten times or more. The V and J genes are TRBV2 and TRBJ1-5; 7 bases map to TRBD1. CDR1 and CDR2 from the germline V gene are SNHLY and FYNNEI. The V segment lost 8 bases and the J segment 2 bases; nucleotides outside the gene matches: 3. The CDR3 is made up of 13 amino acids. The CDR3 sequence is CASGGTGNQPQHF. The CDR3 nucleotides are TGTGCCAGCGGGGGGACAGGCAATCAGCCCCAGCATTTT.

This clonotype was seen at least ten times. The chain couples TRBV28 to TRBJ1-2; D may be TRBD1 (5 bases). The CDR3 covers 12 residues. V lost 9 bases to trimming and J lost 2 bases, with 10 bases between them. Germline V CDR1 and CDR2: MDHEN, SYDVKM. CDR3 sequence: CASSRENYGYTF. CDR3 nucleotide sequence: TGTGCCAGTAGCAGGGAGAACTATGGCTACACCTTC.

This clonotype was detected ten times or more. The V and J genes are TRBV12-3 or TRBV12-4 and TRBJ2-3; no clear D gene. This CDR3 has 13 amino acids. V was trimmed by 6 bases and J by 6 bases, leaving 13 bases between them. The CDR3 DNA is TGTGCCAGCAGGGTAGGCCAGGCGGATACGCAGTATTTT. Amino acid sequence: CASRVGQADTQYF.

This rearrangement joins TRBV7-6 to TRBJ2-5; a weak D match, TRBD2 (6 bases). Germline V gene data show CDR1 as SGHVS and CDR2 as FNYEAQ. This CDR3 comprises 17 residues. V lost 8 bases, J lost 2 bases, and 24 bases lay in between. The CDR3 spells CASSPGRGLGPQETQYF. In DNA, the CDR3 is TGTGCCAGCTCCCCGGGTAGGGGACTCGGGCCACAAGAGACCCAGTACTTC.

The chain has TRBV6-2 or TRBV6-3 and TRBJ2-1; TRBD2 might be the D (5 bases). Trimming removed 0 bases from V and 10 bases from J, with 13 bases in between. CDR3 length: 14 residues. Germline V gene sequence: CDR1 MNHEY, CDR2 SVGEGT. CDR3 nucleotide sequence: TGTGCCAGCAGTTACTCCCCGGGAACATCGGAGCAGTTCTTC. Translating gives CASSYSPGTSEQFF.

This clonotype occurred many times. DNA for the CDR3: TGTGCCACTTATATGAACACTGAAGCTTTCTTT. This encodes CATYMNTEAFF. The chain recombines TRBV6-1 with TRBJ1-1; D unclear. The V and J ends lost 10 bases and 0 bases respectively, with 6 bases between them. The CDR3 totals 11 residues. CDR1 is MNHNS and CDR2 is SASEGT in the germline V gene.

This clonotype showed up many times. The J gene is TRBJ1-5, the V gene TRBV2; D unclear. Germline V lookup: CDR1 SNHLY, CDR2 FYNNEI. The CDR3 is 13 amino acids. Trimming left V 3 bases short and J 7 bases short, with 10 bases between. CDR3 amino acids: CASSDLLLQPQHF. The CDR3 DNA sequence: TGTGCCAGCAGTGACCTGCTGCTCCAGCCCCAGCATTTT.

The V call is TRBV11-3, the J call TRBJ1-1, with D possibly TRBD1 on 5 matching bases. The V gene lost 7 bases and the J gene lost 3 bases, with 12 bases spanning the gap. Germline V CDR1 and CDR2: SGHNT, YENEEA. The CDR3 is 13 amino acids. CDR3 sequence: CASTSGRDTEAFF. The DNA of the CDR3 is TGTGCCAGCACCTCCGGCAGGGACACTGAAGCTTTCTTT.

At least ten counts were recorded for this clonotype. The rearrangement joins TRBV28 to TRBJ1-3; D is uncertain. V lost 6 bases and J 3 bases, leaving 21 bases between the germline ends. Looked up from germline, CDR1 is MDHEN and CDR2 is SYDVKM. The CDR3 totals 17 residues. CDR3 protein: CASRPPGLTDRGNTIYF. Here the CDR3 DNA reads TGTGCCAGCAGACCCCCCGGGTTGACGGACCGTGGAAACACCATATATTTT.

The chain joins TRBV7-2 to TRBJ2-6, with 9 bases aligning to TRBD1. Germline V CDR1 and CDR2: SGHTA, FQGNSA. After removal of 5 bases from V and 2 bases from J, the junction contained 7 bases not matched to a gene. The CDR3 extends over 17 amino acids. The CDR3 region has the DNA TGTGCCAGCAGCCCTTCCACAGGGGGCGCTGGGGCCAACGTCCTGACTTTC. Translation gives CASSPSTGGAGANVLTF.

The gene calls are TRBV7-6 and TRBJ2-3; 9 positions agree with TRBD2. This CDR3 contains 20 residues. Unmatched junction bases numbered 16, after V lost 1 base and J lost 2 bases. Germline CDR1 and CDR2: SGHVS and FNYEAQ. CDR3 in amino acids: CASSLDLRGFRGGVTDTQYF. The CDR3 bases are TGTGCCAGCAGCTTAGACCTTCGGGGTTTTCGCGGGGGGGTCACAGATACGCAGTATTTT.

The sample holds a few counts of this clonotype. The chain uses TRBV4-1 and TRBJ2-3; TRBD2 agrees at 8 bases. CDR3 size: 15 residues. CDR1 MGHRA and CDR2 YSYEKL come from the germline V gene. The V gene end was trimmed by 3 bases and the J gene end by 2 bases; junction bases not matched to a gene: 4. The CDR3: CASSQLAGITDTQYF. In nucleotides, the CDR3 is TGCGCCAGCAGCCAGCTAGCGGGTATCACAGATACGCAGTATTTT.

This clonotype was detected many times. CDR3 in amino acids: CASSPGQRNTEAFF. In nucleotides, the CDR3 is TGTGCCAGCAGTCCGGGACAGCGGAACACTGAAGCTTTCTTT. The chain links TRBV12-3 or TRBV12-4 to TRBJ1-1; the match to TRBD1 covers 7 bases. The V and J ends lost 5 bases and 1 base, in that order; junction bases with no gene match: 4. The CDR3 has 14 amino acids.

This clonotype was found many times. The rearrangement links TRBV28 to TRBJ2-2; 7 nucleotides agree with TRBD1. J was trimmed by 4 bases and V by 3 bases; bases with no gene match: 5. The germline gives CDR1 MDHEN, CDR2 SYDVKM. CDR3 length: 15 amino acids. The CDR3 DNA reads as TGTGCCAGCAGTTTCTCATCAGGGGGCACCGGGGAGCTGTTTTTT. Amino acid sequence: CASSFSSGGTGELFF.

There are many counts of this clonotype. The CDR3 is CASSVRDRGNQPQHF. In DNA, the CDR3 is TGTGCCAGCAGTGTCAGAGACAGGGGGAATCAGCCCCAGCATTTT. V and J are TRBV2 and TRBJ1-5; 9 bases are shared with TRBD1. The CDR3 covers 15 residues. The V and J ends lost 4 bases and 4 bases, in that order; junction bases with no gene match: 5. CDR1 SNHLY and CDR2 FYNNEI come from the germline V gene.

This clonotype was seen many times. The rearrangement uses TRBV3-1 and TRBJ2-2; weak D call: TRBD2 (5 bases). Germline CDR1 and CDR2: LGHDT and YNNKEL (reference sequence). V was clipped by 1 base and J by 5 bases, with 14 bases between them. There are 16 residues in the CDR3. CDR3 sequence: CASSQGASLRTGELFF. DNA of the CDR3: TGTGCCAGCAGCCAAGGGGCTAGCTTGCGGACCGGGGAGCTGTTTTTT.

This clonotype showed up just a few times. The rearrangement links TRBV5-8 to TRBJ2-4, with D perhaps TRBD1 (7 bases). Germline-derived CDR1 and CDR2 are SGHTS and YDEGEE. V lost 4 bases, J lost 7 bases, and 21 bases lay in between. This CDR3 has 16 residues. For the CDR3, the DNA is TGTGCCAGCAGCGCGGGACAGATCAAAGGGGCTAACATTCAGTACTTC. Protein sequence: CASSAGQIKGANIQYF.